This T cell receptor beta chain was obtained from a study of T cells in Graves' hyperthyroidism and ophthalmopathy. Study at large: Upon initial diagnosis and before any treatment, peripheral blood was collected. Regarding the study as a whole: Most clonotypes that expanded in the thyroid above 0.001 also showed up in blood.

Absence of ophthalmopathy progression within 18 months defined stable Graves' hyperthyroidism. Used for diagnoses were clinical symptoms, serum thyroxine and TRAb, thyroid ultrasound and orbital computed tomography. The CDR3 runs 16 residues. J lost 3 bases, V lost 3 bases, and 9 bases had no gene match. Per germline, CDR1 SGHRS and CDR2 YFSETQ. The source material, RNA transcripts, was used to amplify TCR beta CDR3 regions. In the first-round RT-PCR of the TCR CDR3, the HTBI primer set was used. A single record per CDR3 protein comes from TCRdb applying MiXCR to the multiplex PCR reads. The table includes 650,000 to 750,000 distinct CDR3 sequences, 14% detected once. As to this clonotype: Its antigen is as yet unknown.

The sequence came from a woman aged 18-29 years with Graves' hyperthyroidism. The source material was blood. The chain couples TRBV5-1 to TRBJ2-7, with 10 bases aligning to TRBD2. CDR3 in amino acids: CASSSSSTSGFYEQYF. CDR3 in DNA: TGCGCCAGCAGCTCATCCTCGACTAGCGGGTTCTACGAGCAGTACTTC.